The 23 T cell receptor beta chains reported below all come from one sample, sequenced in a study of blood T cell repertoires in COVID-19. Produced via immunoSEQ multiplex PCR; TCRdb's table is partial and in-frame only. Of about 130,000 clones listed, around 90% are singletons. Sequencing was done on a sample of peripheral blood. These receptors were taken from a man aged 50-60 years with active COVID-19.

V and J are TRBV7-9 and TRBJ2-2; maybe TRBD1 (7 bases). Germline V gene data show CDR1 as SEHNR and CDR2 as FQNEAQ (reference sequence). Trimming left V 6 bases short and J 0 bases short, with 11 bases between. This CDR3 comprises 15 residues. The CDR3 sequence: CASSQGGTNTGELFF. The DNA of the CDR3 is TGTGCCAGCAGTCAGGGGGGAACGAACACCGGGGAGCTGTTTTTT.

The rearrangement uses TRBV5-1 and TRBJ2-5; 9 nucleotides line up with TRBD1. Trimming cost V 2 bases and J 4 bases; bases outside gene matches: 3. CDR3 length: 14 residues. CDR1 is SGHRS, CDR2 YFSETQ, per germline. This CDR3 is CASSLGTGTETQYF. The CDR3 nucleotides are TGCGCCAGCAGCTTAGGGACAGGGACAGAGACCCAGTACTTC.

The V gene is TRBV28, the J gene TRBJ1-1; 10 nucleotides align to TRBD1. With V trimmed by 3 bases and J by 7 bases, 5 bases remained unmatched. The CDR3 is made up of 14 amino acids. Per the germline V gene, CDR1 is MDHEN and CDR2 is SYDVKM. This CDR3 reads CASSLTGGRGEAFF. CDR3 nucleotide sequence: TGTGCCAGCAGTTTGACAGGGGGCCGGGGTGAAGCTTTCTTT.

The V and J genes are TRBV2 and TRBJ2-2; 9 bases are shared with TRBD1. V dropped 6 bases and J dropped 4; count of bases not matched to a gene: 6. CDR1 is SNHLY and CDR2 is FYNNEI in the germline V gene. This CDR3 has 15 amino acids. DNA for the CDR3: TGTGCCAGCAGAGGACAGGGGATAACCACCGGGGAGCTGTTTTTT. Protein sequence: CASRGQGITTGELFF.

The rearrangement uses TRBV7-9 and TRBJ2-1; weak D call: TRBD1 (5 bases). Germline lookup yields CDR1 SEHNR and CDR2 FQNEAQ (reference sequence). The germline V and J ends were trimmed by 3 bases and 2 bases, with 11 bases remaining between them. CDR3 length: 15 amino acids. Here the CDR3 reads CASSFDRYPYNEQFF. The CDR3 nucleotides are TGTGCCAGCAGCTTTGACAGATACCCCTACAATGAGCAGTTCTTC.

This clone was observed a few times. This chain connects TRBV9 to TRBJ2-3; the match to TRBD2 covers 8 bases. The CDR3 loop spans 19 amino acids. V lost 4 bases and J lost 2; bases outside the gene matches: 18. Germline loops: CDR1 SGDLS, CDR2 YYNGEE. The chain's CDR3 is CASSTHPGSVAGSTDTQYF. CDR3 nucleotides: TGTGCCAGCAGCACGCACCCTGGATCGGTAGCGGGATCCACAGATACGCAGTATTTT.

The chain uses TRBV9 and TRBJ2-5, with 7 bases that match TRBD2. There are 13 residues in the CDR3. The J segment lost 2 bases and the V segment lost 6 bases, leaving 4 bases of the junction unmatched. Germline V gene sequence: CDR1 SGDLS, CDR2 YYNGEE. In DNA, the CDR3 is TGTGCCAGCAACCAGCGGGGACAAGAGACCCAGTACTTC. This translates into CASNQRGQETQYF.

The chain uses TRBV11-2 and TRBJ1-4; no clear D. Germline V gene data show CDR1 as SGHAT and CDR2 as FQNNGV. The V end was cut by 0 bases, the J end by 4 bases, with 3 bases between. This CDR3 is built from 13 residues. CDR3 region: CASSLDLNEKLFF. DNA for the CDR3: TGTGCCAGCAGCTTAGATCTTAATGAAAAACTGTTTTTT.

The chain recombines TRBV10-3 with TRBJ2-7; D may be TRBD1 or TRBD2 (7 bases each). The CDR3 spans 14 residues. Per germline, CDR1 ENHRY and CDR2 SYGVKD. V was trimmed by 6 bases and J by 0 bases, leaving 12 bases between them. CDR3 residues: CAIRERDSSYEQYF. The CDR3 DNA reads as TGTGCCATCAGGGAGCGGGACAGCTCCTACGAGCAGTACTTC.

This chain uses TRBV4-1 with TRBJ2-5, with a tentative D call TRBD2 (6 bases). The CDR3 has 14 residues. In germline, CDR1 is MGHRA, CDR2 YSYEKL. V gave up 5 bases and J gave up 3 bases, with 13 bases separating them. The CDR3 spells CASSKGLREETQYF. The CDR3 DNA reads as TGCGCCAGCAGCAAGGGACTCAGGGAAGAGACCCAGTACTTC.

A single count supports this clone. The chain joins TRBV23-1 to TRBJ2-2; TRBD2 matches 9 bases. TRBV23-1 is annotated as an ORF whose role is uncertain. This CDR3 region has 13 residues. V was pared by 7 bases and J by 6 bases, with 3 bases of the junction left unmatched. The CDR3 DNA is TGCGCCAGCAAAAGACTAGCGGCCGGGGAGCTGTTTTTT. Translated, it gives CASKRLAAGELFF.

The chain is built from TRBV7-9 and TRBJ1-2; the match to TRBD1 covers 7 bases. Germline CDR1 is SEHNR and CDR2 is FQNEAQ (reference sequence). This CDR3 is built from 15 residues. V trimming: 2 bases; J trimming: 7 bases; junction bases outside the gene matches: 10. CDR3 coding DNA: TGTGCCAGCAGCTTATGGGCAGACAGGGAAGCTGGCTACACCTTC. Amino acids: CASSLWADREAGYTF.

The chain carries TRBV19 and TRBJ1-6; 7 bases are a match to TRBD1. CDR1 is LNHDA, CDR2 SQIVND, per germline (reference sequence). This CDR3 is built from 13 residues. V shed 11 bases, J shed 7 bases, and the junction held 8 bases outside the gene matches. CDR3 sequence (DNA): TGTGCCTGCGGCACAGGGGCAAATTCACCCCTCCACTTT. It encodes CACGTGANSPLHF.

This chain links TRBV6-5 with TRBJ1-4; the match to TRBD1 covers 9 bases. V dropped 8 bases and J dropped 8; count of bases not matched to a gene: 9. CDR1 and CDR2 from the germline V gene are MNHEY and SVGAGI. The CDR3 extends over 14 amino acids. The CDR3 region has the DNA TGTGCCAGCTCCCTGGACAGGGGAGACGAAAAACTGTTTTTT. This gives the protein CASSLDRGDEKLFF.

This chain uses TRBV6-1 with TRBJ2-7, with 7 bases aligning to TRBD2. This CDR3 region has 17 residues. Germline CDR1 and CDR2: MNHNS and SASEGT. After removal of 1 base from V and 7 bases from J, the junction contained 16 bases not matched to a gene. The DNA for the CDR3 is TGTGCCAGCAGTGAAGGGCCGATAGCGGGCCACGGGTGGGAGCAGTACGTC. It translates to CASSEGPIAGHGWEQYV.

This chain joins TRBV15 and TRBJ2-1; D perhaps matches TRBD2 (5 bases). Germline values: CDR1 LNHNV, CDR2 YYDKDF (reference sequence). V was shortened by 5 bases and J by 12 bases, with 29 bases between the two germline ends. This CDR3 is 17 amino acids long. CDR3: CATSDQTNPPRGNWQFF. For the CDR3, the DNA is TGTGCCACCAGCGACCAAACAAATCCACCCCGGGGAAATTGGCAGTTCTTC.

The genes are TRBV19 and TRBJ1-5, with D possibly TRBD1 on 6 matching bases. This CDR3 region has 15 residues. The germline V gene has CDR1 LNHDA and CDR2 SQIVND (reference sequence). Trimming stripped 6 bases from V and 0 bases from J, with 12 bases between. CDR3 nucleotide sequence: TGTGCCAGTAGGGAGACAGGTAATAGCAATCAGCCCCAGCATTTT. Its translation: CASRETGNSNQPQHF.

The chain links TRBV19 to TRBJ2-1, with 14 nucleotides matching TRBD2. The CDR3 loop spans 16 amino acids. The junction had 3 bases not matched to a gene; V was cut back by 4 bases and J by 4 bases. Germline V CDR1 and CDR2: LNHDA, SQIVND (reference sequence). Written as DNA, the CDR3 is TGTGCCAGTAGTAAGAGACTAGCGGGAGGGTACAATGAGCAGTTCTTC. It encodes CASSKRLAGGYNEQFF.

The V call is TRBV7-9, the J call TRBJ2-3; D is possibly TRBD1 (6 bases). Germline CDR1 reads SEHNR; CDR2 reads FQNEAQ (reference sequence). The CDR3 runs 16 residues. Trimming stripped 1 base from V and 2 bases from J, with 13 bases between. CDR3 sequence (DNA): TGTGCCAGCAGCTTAGGGGGACACCTCATCACAGATACGCAGTATTTT. Residues: CASSLGGHLITDTQYF.

The chain joins TRBV29-1 to TRBJ2-4, with TRBD2 matching 7 bases. V lost 7 bases to trimming and J lost 0 bases; unmatched junction nucleotides: 3. The CDR3 sequence is 13 residues long. CDR1 SQVTM and CDR2 ANQGSEA come from the germline V gene. The CDR3 nucleotides are TGCAGCGGTATAGCGGGAGCCAAAAACATTCAGTACTTC. It codes for CSGIAGAKNIQYF.

This rearrangement joins TRBV6-6 to TRBJ2-3; 15 bases fit TRBD2. The V gene's germline CDR1 is MNHNY and CDR2 SVGAGI (reference sequence). V gave up 5 bases and J gave up 3 bases; unmatched junction bases: 6. The length of the CDR3 is 17 residues. For the CDR3, the DNA is TGTGCCAGCAGTCTCGGGACTAGCGGGAGGAGAACAGATACGCAGTATTTT. The encoded protein is CASSLGTSGRRTDTQYF.

The CDR3 reads CASSFSTYEQYV. CDR3 bases: TGTGCCAGCAGCTTTTCTACTTACGAGCAGTACGTC. The chain combines TRBV7-9 with TRBJ2-7; no clear D. V was cut by 3 bases and J by 4 bases, with 7 bases left in between. Germline values: CDR1 SEHNR, CDR2 FQNEAQ (reference sequence). This CDR3 comprises 12 residues.

In this sample, this clone turned up a few times. CDR3 coding DNA: TGTGCCAGCAGCTTAGTGAAGGACAGAGTCAATCAGCCCCAGCATTTT. Its translation is CASSLVKDRVNQPQHF. The chain carries TRBV11-3 and TRBJ1-5; D might be TRBD1 (6 bases). The V gene lost 1 base and the J gene lost 3 bases, with 13 bases spanning the gap. This CDR3 is 16 amino acids long. Looked up from germline, CDR1 is SGHNT and CDR2 is YENEEA.